The 28 T cell receptor beta chains below all came from one sample that was sequenced in a study of PD-L1 blockade in urothelial cancer. Sequenced by immunoSEQ multiplex PCR; TCRdb stores in-frame clones only, minus some. The repertoire has over 65,000 clones, 80% to 90% of them found once; the top ten carry around 4.7%. The specimen comprised PBMCs, sampled around atezolizumab (anti-PD-L1) treatment. The receptor source for this set is a man in his sixties or seventies with urothelial cancer.

This chain connects TRBV5-1 to TRBJ1-1; the D gene is possibly TRBD1 (5 bases). The V gene's germline CDR1 is SGHRS and CDR2 YFSETQ. The CDR3 sequence is 19 residues long. V was cut by 4 bases and J by 0 bases, with 25 bases left in between. The CDR3 sequence is CASSHDPAQPLRVNTEAFF. CDR3 bases: TGCGCCAGCAGCCATGATCCCGCTCAGCCGCTCAGGGTGAACACTGAAGCTTTCTTT.

The rearrangement uses TRBV28 and TRBJ1-2, with TRBD1 matching over 10 bases. The CDR3 totals 15 residues. Per germline, CDR1 MDHEN and CDR2 SYDVKM. Unmatched junction bases numbered 7, after V lost 4 bases and J lost 5 bases. CDR3 coding DNA: TGTGCCAGCAGTTCCGGACAGGGGGAGGGATATGGCTACACCTTC. It codes for CASSSGQGEGYGYTF.

J is TRBJ2-7 and V is TRBV28, with 8 bases matching TRBD1. The CDR3 length is 15 residues. The J segment lost 3 bases and the V segment lost 3 bases, leaving 7 bases of the junction unmatched. CDR1 and CDR2 from the germline V gene are MDHEN and SYDVKM. CDR3 loop: CASSFDTGTGYEQYF. The DNA of the CDR3 is TGTGCCAGCAGTTTCGACACCGGGACAGGCTACGAGCAGTACTTC.

Here the CDR3 reads CASSSGLAGVNEQFF. The CDR3 DNA is TGTGCCAGCAGCTCCGGACTAGCGGGAGTAAATGAGCAGTTCTTC. V and J are TRBV7-9 and TRBJ2-1; 13 nucleotides line up with TRBD2. J lost 7 bases, V lost 4 bases, and 4 bases had no gene match. The CDR3 runs to 15 residues. The germline CDR1 and CDR2 sequences are SEHNR and FQNEAQ (reference sequence).

DNA of the CDR3: TGTGCCAGCTCACCACAGGGGATAAACACTGAAGCTTTCTTT. Protein: CASSPQGINTEAFF. The V gene is TRBV18, the J gene TRBJ1-1; a possible D gene is TRBD1 (5 bases). The germline V and J ends were trimmed by 1 base and 2 bases, with 8 bases remaining between them. Germline V gene lookup returns CDR1 KGHSH and CDR2 LQKENI. This CDR3 has 14 residues.

This rearrangement joins TRBV7-9 to TRBJ2-3; 12 nucleotides match TRBD1. Unmatched junction bases numbered 7, after V lost 6 bases and J lost 6 bases. CDR1 SEHNR and CDR2 FQNEAQ come from the germline V gene (reference sequence). The CDR3 runs 15 residues. CDR3 sequence reads: CASSSGTGGRDTQYF. For the CDR3, the DNA is TGTGCCAGCAGTTCCGGGACAGGGGGCCGGGATACGCAGTATTTT. The whole variable domain, filled in from reference TRBV7-9 and TRBJ2-3, reads DTGVSQNPRHKITKRGQNVTFRCDPISEHNRLYWYRQTLGQGPEFLTYFQNEAQLEKSRLLSDRFSAERPKGSFSTLEIQRTEQGDSAMYLCASSSGTGGRDTQYFGPGTRLTVL.

The chain uses TRBV7-9 and TRBJ2-3; TRBD1 is a possible D gene (6 bases). Germline V gives CDR1 SEHNR, CDR2 FQNEAQ (reference sequence). The CDR3 covers 14 residues. Deletions cut 7 bases from V and 4 bases from J, with 15 bases between. CDR3 in DNA: TGTGCCAGCACTCCGGGCAGGGGTTCAGATACGCAGTATTTT. Translated: CASTPGRGSDTQYF.

Here the CDR3 DNA reads TGTGCCAGCAGTTTATTAGGCGGGAGGGAACTCAATGAGCAGTTCTTC. Translated: CASSLLGGRELNEQFF. The chain employs TRBV27 and TRBJ2-1; 9 positions match TRBD2. CDR3 size: 16 residues. The trim removed 1 base at V and 6 bases at J, leaving 7 bases unmatched. Germline CDR1 reads MNHEY; CDR2 reads SMNVEV (reference sequence).

The V and J genes are TRBV7-2 and TRBJ2-7; D possibly corresponds to TRBD2 (5 bases). Germline V gene sequence: CDR1 SGHTA, CDR2 FQGNSA. CDR3 length equals 15 residues. The V and J ends lost 3 bases and 2 bases respectively, with 14 bases between them. The CDR3 spells CASSLDQQRAYEQYF. The CDR3 coding sequence is TGTGCCAGCAGCTTGGACCAGCAGAGGGCCTACGAGCAGTACTTC.

This clone was recorded a few times. The chain is built from TRBV7-2 and TRBJ2-7; D is perhaps TRBD2 (5 bases). V shed 1 base and J shed 4 bases, with 11 bases lying between them. This CDR3 is built from 14 residues. The germline gives CDR1 SGHTA, CDR2 FQGNSA. CDR3 DNA: TGTGCCAGCAGCTTAGAGTGGACTTCTTACGAGCAGTACTTC. It yields the protein CASSLEWTSYEQYF.

The gene calls are TRBV6-5 and TRBJ2-1, with a weak D call TRBD1 (6 bases). The V end was cut by 0 bases, the J end by 7 bases, with 16 bases between. The CDR3 length is 16 residues. Germline CDR1 reads MNHEY; CDR2 reads SVGAGI. The DNA of the CDR3 is TGTGCCAGCAGTTACTCGATCGGGGACATTAGAAATGAGCAGTTCTTC. Translated, it gives CASSYSIGDIRNEQFF.

By share, this clone counts as medium-sized. J is TRBJ2-2 and V is TRBV10-1, with 9 bases lining up with TRBD1. The CDR3 loop spans 15 amino acids. Germline CDR1 is WNHNN and CDR2 is SYGVQD (reference sequence). With 10 bases clipped from V and 8 bases from J, the junction kept 14 bases outside the gene matches. CDR3 region: CATVPGQGKGGELFF. The CDR3 DNA reads TGCGCCACCGTCCCGGGACAGGGAAAAGGGGGGGAGCTGTTTTTT.

The chain joins TRBV7-3 to TRBJ2-7; perhaps TRBD2 as D (5 bases). V shed 5 bases and J shed 7 bases, with 12 bases lying between them. CDR3 length equals 12 residues. The germline V gene has CDR1 SGHTA and CDR2 FQGTGA. The CDR3 DNA sequence: TGTGCCAGCAGCCTAGACGGGGATGAGCAGTACTTC. Amino acid sequence: CASSLDGDEQYF. Looking up the rest from reference TRBV7-3 and TRBJ2-7 gives the full variable domain: GAGVSQTPSNKVTEKGKYVELRCDPISGHTALYWYRQSLGQGPEFLIYFQGTGAADDSGLPNDRFFAVRPEGSVSTLKIQRTERGDSAVYLCASSLDGDEQYFGPGTRLTVT.

The CDR3 reads CASSPDFSSTDTQYF. CDR3 sequence (DNA): TGTGCCAGCAGTCCAGATTTTTCTAGCACAGATACGCAGTATTTT. The chain joins TRBV2 to TRBJ2-3, with unresolved D. CDR1 is SNHLY and CDR2 is FYNNEI in the germline V gene. Trimming took off 5 bases at V and 0 bases at J, with 12 bases between the two ends. CDR3 length equals 15 residues.

The CDR3 protein is CASSPRTGTGANVLTF. CDR3 sequence (DNA): TGTGCCAGCAGCCCCAGGACAGGGACTGGGGCCAACGTCCTGACTTTC. The rearrangement links TRBV7-9 to TRBJ2-6, with 8 bases that match TRBD1. Germline CDR1 and CDR2: SEHNR and FQNEAQ (reference sequence). The CDR3 has 16 residues. The ends lost 5 bases at V and 2 bases at J; junction bases unmatched: 5. Looking up the rest from reference TRBV7-9 and TRBJ2-6 gives the full variable domain: DTGVSQNPRHKITKRGQNVTFRCDPISEHNRLYWYRQTLGQGPEFLTYFQNEAQLEKSRLLSDRFSAERPKGSFSTLEIQRTEQGDSAMYLCASSPRTGTGANVLTFGAGSRLTVL.

The CDR3 DNA sequence: TGTGCCAGCAGCTTAAGTCTAGCCAGCTCCTACAATGAGCAGTTCTTC. Protein: CASSLSLASSYNEQFF. This rearrangement joins TRBV7-3 to TRBJ2-1; possibly TRBD2 for D (5 bases). The germline CDR1 and CDR2 sequences are SGHTA and FQGTGA. Trimming removed 1 base from V and 0 bases from J, with 10 bases in between. The CDR3 is made up of 16 amino acids.

This chain uses TRBV9 with TRBJ2-1, with 7 bases identical to TRBD2. Germline values: CDR1 SGDLS, CDR2 YYNGEE. With V trimmed by 3 bases and J by 9 bases, 6 bases remained unmatched. The CDR3 sequence is 13 residues long. CDR3: CASSATSASEQFF. CDR3 coding DNA: TGTGCCAGCAGCGCCACTAGCGCGTCTGAGCAGTTCTTC.

This clone was observed once. The chain uses TRBV5-1 and TRBJ2-5; 12 bases agree with TRBD1. Germline V gene sequence: CDR1 SGHRS, CDR2 YFSETQ. The CDR3 has 16 residues. Trimming removed 1 base from V and 5 bases from J; junction bases left unmatched: 6. Written as DNA, the CDR3 is TGCGCCAGCAGCTTGCCCTCGGGACAGGGGGCCGAGACCCAGTACTTC. Translation: CASSLPSGQGAETQYF.

CDR3 amino acids: CASSAAGGTEAFF. The CDR3 DNA is TGTGCCAGCTCAGCGGCAGGGGGCACTGAAGCTTTCTTT. The gene calls are TRBV5-4 and TRBJ1-1; 7 bases are shared with TRBD1. Germline V CDR1 and CDR2: SGHNT, YYREEE (reference sequence). The CDR3 totals 13 residues. J lost 4 bases, V lost 7 bases, and 7 bases had no gene match.

The V gene is TRBV6-4, the J gene TRBJ1-2, with 9 bases lining up with TRBD1. CDR1 is MRHNA, CDR2 SNTAGT, per germline. Unmatched junction bases numbered 12, after V lost 5 bases and J lost 2 bases. CDR3 length equals 17 residues. The CDR3 coding sequence is TGTGCCAGCAGTCCCTCTCCGACCGGGACAGGGAACTATGGCTACACCTTC. It codes for CASSPSPTGTGNYGYTF.

Only one count was recorded for this clone. The chain carries TRBV9 and TRBJ2-1, with D perhaps matching TRBD2 (6 bases). The CDR3 contains 19 residues. Germline CDR1 reads SGDLS; CDR2 reads YYNGEE. V was shortened by 3 bases and J by 4 bases, with 26 bases between the two germline ends. The CDR3 DNA reads TGTGCCAGCAGCGAGAGCGTTGGCGGGGCGGAGGCGGGGTACAATGAGCAGTTCTTC. This gives the protein CASSESVGGAEAGYNEQFF.

The chain couples TRBV29-1 to TRBJ1-4, with 8 bases identical to TRBD1. This CDR3 contains 14 residues. Trimming at V came to 7 bases and at J to 4 bases, leaving 8 bases not matched to a gene. Germline loops: CDR1 SQVTM, CDR2 ANQGSEA. In DNA, the CDR3 is TGCAGCGGTCTCGGGACAGGAATTAATGAAAAACTGTTTTTT. It specifies CSGLGTGINEKLFF.

In the case of this clone: One junction end disagrees with the germline gene, perhaps due to a read error. J is TRBJ1-2 and V is TRBV20-1; D is perhaps TRBD1 (6 bases). CDR1 and CDR2 from the germline V gene are DFQATT and SNEGSKA (reference sequence). The CDR3 has 9 amino acids. CDR3 sequence: CRGGEGYTF. The CDR3 DNA reads TGTCGCGGGGGCGAGGGCTACACCTTC.

This chain connects TRBV5-1 to TRBJ2-3; 11 nucleotides align to TRBD2. The CDR3 totals 15 residues. Germline CDR1 SGHRS, CDR2 YFSETQ. With V trimmed by 7 bases and J by 1 base, 5 bases remained unmatched. The CDR3, as DNA: TGCGCCAGCGGCATAGCGGGAGGGGGCACAGATACGCAGTATTTT. Amino acids: CASGIAGGGTDTQYF.

The rearrangement links TRBV18 to TRBJ2-1; tentatively, D is TRBD1 (6 bases). The CDR3 covers 16 residues. Trimming stripped 5 bases from V and 13 bases from J, with 27 bases between. The germline gives CDR1 KGHSH, CDR2 LQKENI. In nucleotides, the CDR3 is TGTGCCAGCTCATTTACGGCCGGTAAAAATCGGGACACTCAGTTCTTC. This gives the protein CASSFTAGKNRDTQFF.

The V and J genes are TRBV27 and TRBJ2-5, with D tentatively TRBD1 (6 bases). Trimming left V 3 bases short and J 8 bases short, with 13 bases between. Germline V CDR1 and CDR2: MNHEY, SMNVEV (reference sequence). The CDR3 length is 13 residues. This CDR3 reads CASSFRQGLTQYF. The CDR3 nucleotides are TGTGCCAGCAGTTTTCGTCAGGGGCTAACCCAGTACTTC.

The rearrangement links TRBV5-1 to TRBJ2-2, with 7 bases identical to TRBD2. The CDR3 contains 17 residues. The germline CDR1 and CDR2 sequences are SGHRS and YFSETQ. V lost 4 bases, J lost 1 base, and 10 bases stayed unmatched. The CDR3 here is CASSREQSGMNTGELFF. In nucleotides, the CDR3 is TGCGCCAGCAGCCGCGAGCAGAGCGGGATGAACACCGGGGAGCTGTTTTTT.

The rearrangement uses TRBV7-9 and TRBJ2-1; 9 bases line up with TRBD2. Germline V gene sequence: CDR1 SEHNR, CDR2 FQNEAQ (reference sequence). The CDR3 is made up of 16 amino acids. V shed 2 bases, J shed 1 base, and the junction held 3 bases outside the gene matches. The CDR3 reads CASSLTAGGSYNEQFF. The CDR3 DNA reads as TGTGCCAGCAGCTTAACCGCGGGAGGGTCCTACAATGAGCAGTTCTTC.